One T cell receptor beta chain is described in this entry. The antigen remains unidentified. The data were obtained in a study of radiation and T cells in renal cell carcinoma. Study-wide findings and caveats: Top tumor clonotypes rose in blood 2 weeks post-radiation, then contracted.

This CDR3 comprises 13 residues. Germline V lookup: CDR1 MNHNY, CDR2 SVGAGI (reference sequence). With 11 bases clipped from V and 7 bases from J, the junction kept 6 bases outside the gene matches. The protocol was immunoSEQ multiplex PCR, while the TCRdb copy is restricted to in-frame clones and leaves out a portion. Of roughly 82,000 clones in the sample, 89% are singletons; the top ten hold 5.5% to 7%. The time point is: blood 4 weeks post-SBRT, at nephrectomy. The treatment denotes: 15 Gy SBRT to primary tumor, nephrectomy 4 weeks later. Nephrectomy followed 15 Gy stereotactic body radiation by 4 weeks. Blood was sampled at baseline, 2 weeks and 4 weeks after SBRT. Clear cell pathology was present in this patient's renal cell carcinoma.

This rearrangement joins TRBV6-6 to TRBJ2-2; 11 bases align to TRBD2. This TCR was sampled from a woman in her 70s with renal cell carcinoma. Source: blood, taken from a patient whose treatment included radiotherapy and nephrectomy. The CDR3 region has the DNA TGTGCCGGTCATCTAGCGGGGGGCGGGGAGCTGTTTTTT. Translation: CAGHLAGGGELFF.